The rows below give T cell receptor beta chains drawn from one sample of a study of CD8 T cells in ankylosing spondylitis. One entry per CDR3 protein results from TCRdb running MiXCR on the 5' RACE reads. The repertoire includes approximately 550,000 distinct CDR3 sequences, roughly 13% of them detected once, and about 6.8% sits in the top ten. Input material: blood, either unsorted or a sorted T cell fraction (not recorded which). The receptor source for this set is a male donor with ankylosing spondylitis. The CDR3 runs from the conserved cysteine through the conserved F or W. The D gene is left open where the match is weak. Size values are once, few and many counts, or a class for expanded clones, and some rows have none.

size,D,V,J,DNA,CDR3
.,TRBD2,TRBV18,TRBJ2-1,TGTGCCAGCTCACCACTCGGACTAGCGGGAGGAGGTAATGAGCAGTTCTTC,CASSPLGLAGGGNEQFF
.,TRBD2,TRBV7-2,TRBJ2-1,TGTGCCAGCAGCGGGACTACCGGGGGGTATGAGCGGTTCTTC,CASSGTTGGYERFF
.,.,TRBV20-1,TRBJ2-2,TGCAGTGCGCCGAGGCGACGGGAAACGAACACCGGGGAGCTGTTTTTT,CSAPRRRETNTGELFF
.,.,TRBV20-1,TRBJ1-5,TGCAGTGCTAGAGATCCTCAGCCCGATCAGCCCCAGCATTTT,CSARDPQPDQPQHF
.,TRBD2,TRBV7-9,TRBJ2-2,TGTGCCAGCAGCTTATCCGGCGGGAGCCCCGGGGAGCTGTTTTTT,CASSLSGGSPGELFF
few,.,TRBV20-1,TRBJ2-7,TGCAGTGCCAGTGGAGTGATGAGCTCCTACGAGCAGTACTTC,CSASGVMSSYEQYF
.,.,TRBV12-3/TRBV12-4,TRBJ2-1,TGTGCCAGCAGTAAGGGAGCGGCCTACAATGAGCAGTTCTTC,CASSKGAAYNEQFF
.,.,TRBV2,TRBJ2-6,TGTGCCAGGACCCGGGAGAGACAGATTTCTGGGGCCAACGTCCTGACTTTC,CARTRERQISGANVLTF
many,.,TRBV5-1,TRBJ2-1,TGCGCCAGCAGCGCCGGGGCGGCAATTTCCTACAATGAGCAGTTCTTC,CASSAGAAISYNEQFF
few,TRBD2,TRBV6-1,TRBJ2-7,TGTGCCAGCAGTGAGGCTAGCGGGACTTACGAGCAGTACTTC,CASSEASGTYEQYF
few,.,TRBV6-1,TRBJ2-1,TGTGCCAGCAGGGACAGTTTATCCTACAATGAGCAGTTCTTC,CASRDSLSYNEQFF
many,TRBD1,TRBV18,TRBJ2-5,TGTGCCAGCTCACCTCGACAGGGGTTGTTCGAGGAGACCCAGTACTTC,CASSPRQGLFEETQYF
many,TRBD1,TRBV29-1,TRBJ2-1,TGCAGCGTGCGGACAGGGATCTACAATGAGCAGTTCTTC,CSVRTGIYNEQFF
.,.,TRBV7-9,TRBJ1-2,TGTGCCAGCAACCCCGAGGGAGTCTATGGCTACACCTTC,CASNPEGVYGYTF
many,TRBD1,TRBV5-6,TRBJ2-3,TGTGCCAGCAGCTGGGGACAGGGGGCGGAAGATACGCAGTATTTT,CASSWGQGAEDTQYF
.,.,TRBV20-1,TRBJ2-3,TGCAGTGCTTGGGGGGCAGATACGCAGTATTTT,CSAWGADTQYF
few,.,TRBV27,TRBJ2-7,TGTGCCAGCAGTTTATCGGCCAGATCTATACCCTACGAGCAGTACTTC,CASSLSARSIPYEQYF
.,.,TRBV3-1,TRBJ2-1,TGTGCCAGCAGCCAAGGCCCGGGGGGCCCCTACAATGAGCAGTTCTTC,CASSQGPGGPYNEQFF
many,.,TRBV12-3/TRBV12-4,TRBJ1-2,TGTGCCAGCGCCACTAAGGAGTTCTATGGCTACACCTTC,CASATKEFYGYTF
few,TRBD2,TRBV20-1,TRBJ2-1,TGCAGTGCTAGATGGGGACTAGCGGGACCAAATGAGCAGTTCTTC,CSARWGLAGPNEQFF
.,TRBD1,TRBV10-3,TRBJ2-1,TGTGCCATCAACCCCGGGACAGACAACTACAATGAGCAGTTCTTC,CAINPGTDNYNEQFF
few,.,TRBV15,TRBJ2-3,TGTGCCACCAGCAGAGATGGGGACGCCGGCACAGATACGCAGTATTTT,CATSRDGDAGTDTQYF
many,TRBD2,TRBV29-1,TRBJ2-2,TGCAGCGGTCTAGCGGGAGGAACGAACACCGGGGAGCTGTTTTTT,CSGLAGGTNTGELFF
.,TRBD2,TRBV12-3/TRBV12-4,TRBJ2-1,TGTGCCAGCAGCTTACTAGCGGGTATATACAATGAGCAGTTCTTC,CASSLLAGIYNEQFF
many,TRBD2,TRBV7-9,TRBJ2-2,TGTGCCAGCAGCTCTTTAACCGGGACTAGCTACGGGGAGCTGTTTTTT,CASSSLTGTSYGELFF
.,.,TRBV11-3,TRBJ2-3,TGTGCCAGCGCCATCACAGATACGCAGTATTTT,CASAITDTQYF
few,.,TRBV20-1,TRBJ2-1,TGCAGTGCCCCCCCCATATTCCCCCACAATGAGCAGTTCTTC,CSAPPIFPHNEQFF
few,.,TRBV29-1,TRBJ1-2,TGCAGCGTTGAAGGGGGAGACTATGGCTACACCTTC,CSVEGGDYGYTF
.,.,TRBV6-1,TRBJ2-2,TGTGCCAGCAGTGAAGCGCTTCTAGCAGGGAGCACCGGGGAGCTGTTTTTT,CASSEALLAGSTGELFF
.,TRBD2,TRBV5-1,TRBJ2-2,TGCGCCAGCTCGTCTAGCGGGAGGTCGAACACCGGGGAGCTGTTTTTT,CASSSSGRSNTGELFF
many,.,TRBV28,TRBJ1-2,TGTGCCAGCACCCTAGAGGGGGGTGGCTACACCTTC,CASTLEGGGYTF
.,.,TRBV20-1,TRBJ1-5,TGCAGTGCTCAAACAGCTTATAGCAATCAGCCCCAGCATTTT,CSAQTAYSNQPQHF
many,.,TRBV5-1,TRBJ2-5,TGCGCCAGCAGCGCAAAAGGCAGGGCGGAGACCCAGTACTTC,CASSAKGRAETQYF
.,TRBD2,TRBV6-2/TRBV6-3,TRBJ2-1,TGTGCCAGCAGTTACTCGACTAGCGGGAGGGCAAATGAGCAGTTCTTC,CASSYSTSGRANEQFF
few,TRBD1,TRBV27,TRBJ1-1,TGTGCCAGCAGTGTTACAGGGGGCAGCGGGGGTGAAGCTTTCTTT,CASSVTGGSGGEAFF
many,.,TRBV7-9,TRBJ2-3,TGTGCCAGCGGCACGCAGTATTTT,CASGTQYF
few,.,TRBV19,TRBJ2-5,TGTGCCAGTAGTACTAGCGCCATAGCCCAAGAGACCCAGTACTTC,CASSTSAIAQETQYF
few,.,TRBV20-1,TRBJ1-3,TGCAGTGCTATGGTTACGGGCATTTTCTCTGGAAACACCATATATTTT,CSAMVTGIFSGNTIYF
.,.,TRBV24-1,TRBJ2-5,TGTGCCACCAGTGATCAACTACGCCAAGAGACCCAGTACTTC,CATSDQLRQETQYF
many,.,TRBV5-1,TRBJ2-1,TGCGCCAGCAGCTTGGAAGGGGGCAATGAGCAGTTCTTC,CASSLEGGNEQFF
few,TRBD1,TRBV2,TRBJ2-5,TGTGCCAGCAATAAAGCCGGGACAGCCCAAGAGACCCAGTACTTC,CASNKAGTAQETQYF
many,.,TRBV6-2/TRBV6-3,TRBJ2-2,TGTGCCCTCATGGGAGTTCCCGGGGAGCTGTTTTTT,CALMGVPGELFF
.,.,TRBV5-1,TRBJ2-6,TGCGCCAGCAGCTCCATACAGGCTGGGGCCAACGTCCTGACTTTC,CASSSIQAGANVLTF
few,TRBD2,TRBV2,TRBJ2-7,TGTGCCAGCACCCGAAGGGAGGGAGGCCGCTCCTACGAGCAGTACTTC,CASTRREGGRSYEQYF
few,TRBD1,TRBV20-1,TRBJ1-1,TGCAGTGCCACAGAGACAGGGGCGAACACTGAAGCTTTCTTT,CSATETGANTEAFF
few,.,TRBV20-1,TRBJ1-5,TGCAGTGCTAGGTTCGGGGGCTCTCAGCCCCAGCATTTT,CSARFGGSQPQHF